These 20 T cell receptor beta chains originate from one sample sequenced in a study of T cells after yellow fever vaccination. TCRdb ran MiXCR on the 5' RACE reads and lists one entry per CDR3 protein. The sample holds 170,000 or so distinct CDR3 sequences; 5.5% to 8% are singletons and the top ten take roughly 3%. The sequencing here drew on CD4+ T cells sorted from PBMCs, taken on the day of the first yellow fever vaccination. These receptors were taken from a man between 18 and 35 years old who received the YFV17D yellow fever vaccine.

This clonotype was recorded many times. The V and J genes are TRBV9 and TRBJ1-6, with 9 positions matching TRBD1. V gave up 0 bases and J gave up 9 bases; unmatched junction bases: 4. Germline V gene sequence: CDR1 SGDLS, CDR2 YYNGEE. The CDR3 covers 15 residues. For the CDR3, the DNA is TGTGCCAGCAGCGTAGACAGGGGGCATGGTTCACCCCTCCACTTT. This codes for CASSVDRGHGSPLHF.

The sample holds many counts of this clonotype. The chain has TRBV9 and TRBJ2-2; D not certain. CDR3 length equals 14 residues. V gave up 0 bases and J gave up 1 base, with 4 bases separating them. Germline V gene data show CDR1 as SGDLS and CDR2 as YYNGEE. The CDR3 reads CASSVDRNTGELFF. The CDR3 nucleotides read TGTGCCAGCAGCGTAGACAGGAACACCGGGGAGCTGTTTTTT.

In this sample, this clonotype turned up many times. V and J are TRBV20-1 and TRBJ2-4; a possible D gene is TRBD1 (5 bases). This CDR3 has 13 amino acids. With 5 bases removed from V and 3 bases from J, the gap between germline ends came to 11 bases. The germline CDR1 and CDR2 sequences are DFQATT and SNEGSKA (reference sequence). DNA of the CDR3: TGCAGTGCTCTCAGGGTCGGCAAAAACATTCAGTACTTC. Protein: CSALRVGKNIQYF.

This clonotype has ten or more counts. The rearrangement links TRBV7-7 to TRBJ2-3, with D perhaps TRBD2 (5 bases). Germline V CDR1 and CDR2: SSHAT, FNYEAQ (reference sequence). The CDR3 runs 17 residues. Between the trimmed V and J ends, which lost 1 base and 4 bases, there was a span of 18 bases. The CDR3 here is CASSLGALGSGADTQYF. The CDR3 DNA follows: TGTGCCAGCAGCTTAGGGGCTTTAGGGAGCGGCGCAGATACGCAGTATTTT.

Many counts were recorded for this clonotype. The chain has TRBV20-1 and TRBJ2-2; D is unclear. Per the germline V gene, CDR1 is DFQATT and CDR2 is SNEGSKA (reference sequence). V was shortened by 2 bases and J by 3 bases, with 4 bases between the two germline ends. The CDR3 is 12 amino acids. DNA of the CDR3: TGCAGTGCTAGACCTGACACCGGGGAGCTGTTTTTT. Protein sequence: CSARPDTGELFF.

The chain employs TRBV6-2 or TRBV6-3 and TRBJ2-5; 15 bases match TRBD2. CDR1 MNHEY and CDR2 SVGEGT come from the germline V gene. V lost 4 bases, J lost 1 base, and 22 bases stayed unmatched. The CDR3 extends over 23 amino acids. The CDR3 sequence is CASSSAMGLAGGMGFRGQETQYF. CDR3 DNA: TGTGCCAGCAGTTCGGCGATGGGACTAGCGGGGGGTATGGGTTTCCGGGGCCAAGAGACCCAGTACTTC.

This clonotype was detected ten times or more. This CDR3 is CASRSGYGRETQYF. Here the CDR3 DNA reads TGTGCCAGCAGGTCAGGGTACGGACGAGAGACCCAGTACTTC. This chain uses TRBV5-5 with TRBJ2-5; D possibly corresponds to TRBD1 (5 bases). The CDR3 sequence is 14 residues long. The V gene lost 5 bases and the J gene lost 4 bases, with 15 bases spanning the gap. Germline loops: CDR1 SGHKS, CDR2 YYEKEE (reference sequence).

This clonotype was detected ten times or more. The rearrangement joins TRBV7-3 to TRBJ2-1; TRBD2 agrees at 9 bases. Germline loops: CDR1 SGHTA, CDR2 FQGTGA. With V trimmed by 1 base and J by 8 bases, 12 bases remained unmatched. This CDR3 has 17 amino acids. CDR3 DNA sequence: TGTGCCAGCAGCTTAAGGGGCCCGCGGGGGGGCAATGATGAGCAGTTCTTC. This codes for CASSLRGPRGGNDEQFF.

V usage is TRBV2 and J usage is TRBJ2-3; 8 bases map to TRBD2. The CDR3 is 14 amino acids. The germline gives CDR1 SNHLY, CDR2 FYNNEI. Trimming at V came to 7 bases and at J to 7 bases, leaving 10 bases not matched to a gene. The CDR3 bases are TGTGCCAGCACTAACGGGGGGGCTGAGCATACGCAGTATTTT. Its protein is CASTNGGAEHTQYF.

This clonotype showed up many times. The V and J genes are TRBV28 and TRBJ2-5; D perhaps matches TRBD1 (6 bases). V was pared by 7 bases and J by 5 bases, with 26 bases between. This CDR3 region has 17 residues. Per the germline V gene, CDR1 is MDHEN and CDR2 is SYDVKM. CDR3 loop: CASNAAEGQSEGETQYF. The CDR3 DNA is TGTGCCAGCAACGCCGCAGAAGGACAGTCAGAGGGGGAGACCCAGTACTTC. Variable domain in full (rest from reference TRBV28 and TRBJ2-5): DVKVTQSSRYLVKRTGEKVFLECVQDMDHENMFWYRQDPGLGLRLIYFSYDVKMKEKGDIPEGYSVSREKKERFSLILESASTNQTSMYLCASNAAEGQSEGETQYFGPGTRLLVL.

Many counts were recorded for this clonotype. The chain employs TRBV4-3 and TRBJ1-1, with D perhaps matching TRBD1 (5 bases). Between the trimmed V and J ends, which lost 4 bases and 4 bases, there was a span of 13 bases. The CDR3 has 14 residues. Germline V gene data show CDR1 as LGHNA and CDR2 as YSLEER. The CDR3 sequence is CASSLSRVGTEAFF. The CDR3 nucleotides are TGCGCCAGCAGCCTCAGCAGGGTGGGCACTGAAGCTTTCTTT.

This clonotype has at least ten counts. The chain recombines TRBV7-6 with TRBJ2-5, with 7 positions matching TRBD1. J gave up 0 bases and V 5 bases, and 12 bases lay outside the gene matches. The CDR3 sequence is 17 residues long. Germline V gene data show CDR1 as SGHVS and CDR2 as FNYEAQ. CDR3 in DNA: TGTGCCAGCAGCAGAACCCCGGGACAGCGATACCAAGAGACCCAGTACTTC. This codes for CASSRTPGQRYQETQYF.

This clonotype was detected ten times or more. The chain couples TRBV5-1 to TRBJ1-1; no clear D. Trimming removed 4 bases at V and 5 bases at J, with 15 bases between. CDR1 and CDR2 (germline): SGHRS, YFSETQ. CDR3 length: 14 amino acids. The DNA for the CDR3 is TGCGCCAGCAGCACCGTCTCGGCGGCAACTGAAGCTTTCTTT. Encoded protein: CASSTVSAATEAFF. The variable domain in full, with the rest retrieved from reference TRBV5-1 and TRBJ1-1, is KAGVTQTPRYLIKTRGQQVTLSCSPISGHRSVSWYQQTPGQGLQFLFEYFSETQRNKGNFPGRFSGRQFSNSRSEMNVSTLELGDSALYLCASSTVSAATEAFFGQGTRLTVV.

This clonotype showed up many times. This chain uses TRBV7-2 with TRBJ2-1; D not certain. The CDR3 runs 13 residues. CDR1 is SGHTA and CDR2 is FQGNSA in the germline V gene. The germline V and J ends were trimmed by 4 bases and 6 bases, with 10 bases remaining between them. CDR3 nucleotide sequence: TGTGCCAGCAGCTCTTCTTCCGGCAATGAGCAGTTCTTC. Protein: CASSSSSGNEQFF. Full variable domain (rest looked up from reference TRBV7-2 and TRBJ2-1): GAGVSQSPSNKVTEKGKDVELRCDPISGHTALYWYRQSLGQGLEFLIYFQGNSAPDKSGLPSDRFSAERTGGSVSTLTIQRTQQEDSAVYLCASSSSSGNEQFFGPGTRLTVL.

The chain uses TRBV5-5 and TRBJ2-1, with 12 bases matching TRBD2. Germline values: CDR1 SGHKS, CDR2 YYEKEE (reference sequence). With V trimmed by 4 bases and J by 6 bases, 5 bases remained unmatched. The CDR3 is 15 residues long. CDR3 sequence: CASSRLAGALNEQFF. The DNA of the CDR3 is TGTGCCAGCAGCCGACTAGCGGGGGCGCTCAATGAGCAGTTCTTC.

This clonotype came up many times. The chain uses TRBV12-3 or TRBV12-4 and TRBJ2-3; 8 bases align to TRBD2. V trimming: 3 bases; J trimming: 2 bases; junction bases outside the gene matches: 7. CDR3 size: 16 residues. The CDR3: CASSLSAGGHTDTQYF. The CDR3 DNA is TGTGCCAGCAGTTTGTCGGCGGGGGGTCACACAGATACGCAGTATTTT.

This clonotype was counted a few times. The chain joins TRBV5-4 to TRBJ1-2; 8 positions match TRBD1. The length of the CDR3 is 15 residues. Losses at the gene ends were 0 bases for V and 11 bases for J; bases not matched to a gene: 12. CDR1 is SGHNT and CDR2 is YYREEE in the germline V gene (reference sequence). The DNA for the CDR3 is TGTGCCAGCAGCTTGGAATTTGGGACAGGCAAAAAGTACACCTTC. Protein product: CASSLEFGTGKKYTF. Combining the CDR3 with reference TRBV5-4 and TRBJ1-2 gives the whole variable domain ETGVTQSPTHLIKTRGQQVTLRCSSQSGHNTVSWYQQALGQGPQFIFQYYREEENGRGNFPPRFSGLQFPNYSSELNVNALELDDSALYLCASSLEFGTGKKYTFGSGTRLTVV.

This clonotype was seen many times. The CDR3 nucleotides are TGTGCCAGCGGACAGGGGATCACTGAAGCTTTCTTT. Translating gives CASGQGITEAFF. The J gene is TRBJ1-1, the V gene TRBV12-3 or TRBV12-4, with 9 positions matching TRBD1. V gave up 8 bases and J gave up 4 bases; unmatched junction bases: 2. The CDR3 extends over 12 amino acids.

This clonotype was counted ten times or more. The rearrangement links TRBV12-3 or TRBV12-4 to TRBJ2-1; D is undetermined. The CDR3 runs to 14 residues. The V and J ends lost 1 base and 2 bases respectively, with 6 bases between them. CDR3 protein: CASSLVRAYNEQFF. For the CDR3, the DNA is TGTGCCAGCAGTTTAGTAAGGGCCTACAATGAGCAGTTCTTC.

Only one count was recorded for this clonotype. This sequence joins TRBV5-1 and TRBJ2-5, with D hard to call. V lost 7 bases, J lost 1 base, and 8 bases lay in between. Germline V gene data show CDR1 as SGHRS and CDR2 as YFSETQ. The CDR3 sequence is 12 residues long. The CDR3 is CASFHPQETQYF. The CDR3 DNA sequence: TGCGCCAGCTTCCACCCCCAAGAGACCCAGTACTTC.